The rows below give T cell receptor beta chains drawn from one sample of a study of blood T cell repertoires in COVID-19. Method: immunoSEQ multiplex PCR; TCRdb's copy keeps in-frame clones and lacks some. This table holds some 320,000 clones, approximately 88% found once. Sequencing was carried out using PBMCs or T cells enriched from blood (not recorded which). These receptors were collected from a man in his fifties or sixties who had recovered from COVID-19. Both conserved end residues are part of each CDR3. Each record gives: V gene, clone size, J gene, D gene, CDR3 protein, CDR3 DNA. A D gene is named only where the DNA matches it firmly. The size entry is marked missing in some rows and otherwise reads once, few, many or a size class.

V: TRBV2
size: once
J: TRBJ1-2
D: TRBD1
CDR3: CASSGATGPYF
DNA: TGTGCCAGCAGTGGAGCGACAGGGCCCTACTTC

V: TRBV6-2/TRBV6-3
size: NA
J: TRBJ2-1
D: TRBD1
CDR3: CASSPLGQGPYNEQFF
DNA: TGTGCCAGCAGCCCATTAGGACAGGGTCCCTACAATGAGCAGTTCTTC

V: TRBV21-1
size: NA
J: TRBJ1-6
D: NA
CDR3: CASSKAKRAPSPLHF
DNA: TGTGCCAGCAGCAAAGCGAAGAGGGCACCTTCACCCCTCCACTTT

V: TRBV5-6
size: NA
J: TRBJ2-7
D: TRBD2
CDR3: CASSLAWGGESYEQYF
DNA: TGTGCCAGCAGCTTGGCCTGGGGAGGGGAATCCTACGAGCAGTACTTC

V: TRBV27
size: NA
J: TRBJ2-2
D: NA
CDR3: CASQRFPTNTGELFF
DNA: TGTGCCAGTCAGAGGTTCCCTACGAACACCGGGGAGCTGTTTTTT

V: TRBV30
size: NA
J: TRBJ1-2
D: NA
CDR3: CAWRKYRVFYGYTF
DNA: TGTGCCTGGAGGAAATACAGGGTCTTCTATGGCTACACCTTC

V: TRBV6-5
size: few
J: TRBJ1-1
D: NA
CDR3: CASSRSQGLNTEAFF
DNA: TGTGCCAGCAGTCGGTCCCAGGGTCTGAACACTGAAGCTTTCTTT

V: TRBV28
size: NA
J: TRBJ2-3
D: NA
CDR3: CASSSPGVRSDTQYF
DNA: TGTGCCAGCAGTTCCCCCGGGGTCCGATCCGATACGCAGTATTTT

V: TRBV5-1
size: NA
J: TRBJ2-7
D: NA
CDR3: CASSYRDSTYEQYF
DNA: TGCGCCAGCAGCTACCGGGACTCCACCTACGAGCAGTACTTC

V: TRBV19
size: NA
J: TRBJ2-7
D: TRBD1
CDR3: CASSIGTGGYYEQYF
DNA: TGTGCCAGTAGTATTGGAACAGGGGGTTACTACGAGCAGTACTTC

V: TRBV3-1/TRBV3-2
size: few
J: TRBJ2-7
D: NA
CDR3: CASSQDVGISEQYF
DNA: TGTGCCAGCAGCCAAGATGTGGGCATTTCCGAGCAGTACTTC

V: TRBV11-1
size: few
J: TRBJ2-7
D: TRBD1
CDR3: CASRAPGQGQYEQYF
DNA: TGTGCCAGCAGGGCGCCCGGACAGGGGCAATACGAGCAGTACTTC

V: TRBV28
size: NA
J: TRBJ1-6
D: TRBD1
CDR3: CASMTGRYNSPLHF
DNA: TGTGCCAGCATGACAGGGAGGTATAATTCACCCCTCCACTTT

V: TRBV6-2/TRBV6-3
size: few
J: TRBJ2-7
D: TRBD2
CDR3: CASSFGGSRYYEQYF
DNA: TGTGCCAGCAGTTTTGGCGGGAGTAGGTACTACGAGCAGTACTTC

V: TRBV4-3
size: once
J: TRBJ1-3
D: NA
CDR3: CASSPNTGQNTIYF
DNA: TGCGCCAGCAGCCCAAATACAGGGCAGAACACCATATATTTT

V: TRBV2
size: NA
J: TRBJ2-1
D: TRBD1
CDR3: CASSGRDRGPNEQFF
DNA: TGTGCCAGCAGTGGCCGGGACAGGGGTCCCAATGAGCAGTTCTTC

V: TRBV21-1
size: NA
J: TRBJ2-1
D: NA
CDR3: CASSSFARSSYNEQFF
DNA: TGTGCCAGCAGCAGTTTCGCCAGGTCCTCCTACAATGAGCAGTTCTTC

V: TRBV4-3
size: NA
J: TRBJ1-2
D: NA
CDR3: CASSQGFNRVSYGYTF
DNA: TGCGCCAGCAGCCAAGGGTTTAACAGGGTGAGCTATGGCTACACCTTC

V: TRBV5-1
size: NA
J: TRBJ2-3
D: NA
CDR3: CASAEGRESDTQYF
DNA: TGCGCCAGCGCGGAAGGTAGAGAATCTGATACGCAGTATTTT

V: TRBV7-8
size: NA
J: TRBJ2-6
D: NA
CDR3: CASSLQVWSGANVLTF
DNA: TGTGCCAGCAGCTTACAGGTCTGGTCTGGGGCCAACGTCCTGACTTTC

V: TRBV2
size: once
J: TRBJ2-7
D: NA
CDR3: CASSESRSLYEQYF
DNA: TGTGCCAGCAGTGAATCAAGGAGCCTCTACGAGCAGTACTTC

V: TRBV18
size: NA
J: TRBJ1-3
D: NA
CDR3: CASSTGTPNSGNTIYF
DNA: TGTGCCAGCTCAACCGGGACACCTAACTCTGGAAACACCATATATTTT

V: TRBV3-1/TRBV3-2
size: NA
J: TRBJ2-7
D: TRBD2
CDR3: CASSQASGRVEQYF
DNA: TGTGCCAGCAGCCAAGCTAGCGGGAGAGTTGAGCAGTACTTC

V: TRBV28
size: NA
J: TRBJ2-2
D: TRBD2
CDR3: CASSLREVHTGELFF
DNA: TGTGCCAGCAGTTTGCGGGAGGTGCACACCGGGGAGCTGTTTTTT

V: TRBV25-1
size: NA
J: TRBJ1-2
D: TRBD1
CDR3: CASSRGPLYGYTF
DNA: TGTGCCAGCAGCAGGGGGCCTCTCTATGGCTACACCTTC

V: TRBV6-6
size: NA
J: TRBJ2-3
D: NA
CDR3: CASSRLKEGWMKSLTSTDTQYF
DNA: TGTGCCAGCAGTCGCCTGAAGGAGGGGTGGATGAAAAGCCTTACTAGCACAGATACGCAGTATTTT

V: TRBV27
size: few
J: TRBJ1-2
D: NA
CDR3: CASSTIQGSGYTF
DNA: TGTGCCAGCAGTACGATACAGGGCTCTGGCTACACCTTC

V: TRBV27
size: NA
J: TRBJ1-2
D: TRBD1
CDR3: CASSSSTTGGNGYTF
DNA: TGTGCCAGCAGTTCTTCTACGACAGGGGGCAATGGCTACACCTTC

V: TRBV7-2
size: NA
J: TRBJ2-7
D: TRBD1
CDR3: CASRLWDRDSEQYF
DNA: TGTGCCAGCAGACTTTGGGACAGGGATAGCGAGCAGTACTTC

V: TRBV27
size: once
J: TRBJ2-5
D: TRBD1
CDR3: CASSHDSTGWSEETQYF
DNA: TGTGCCAGCAGTCATGACTCGACAGGGTGGAGTGAAGAGACCCAGTACTTC

V: TRBV10-2
size: NA
J: TRBJ1-2
D: TRBD1
CDR3: CASQYAGTGDGYGYTF
DNA: TGCGCCAGCCAATACGCCGGGACAGGGGATGGGTATGGCTACACCTTC

V: TRBV5-1
size: NA
J: TRBJ1-3
D: NA
CDR3: CASSLQGTGNTIYF
DNA: TGCGCCAGCAGCTTGCAGGGAACTGGAAACACCATATATTTT

V: TRBV19
size: NA
J: TRBJ1-1
D: NA
CDR3: CASSIGGIWNTEAFF
DNA: TGTGCCAGTAGTATAGGCGGGATATGGAACACTGAAGCTTTCTTT

V: TRBV24-1
size: few
J: TRBJ1-1
D: NA
CDR3: CATSREEHTEAFF
DNA: TGTGCCACCAGTCGAGAAGAGCACACTGAAGCTTTCTTT

V: TRBV5-4
size: NA
J: TRBJ2-3
D: TRBD2
CDR3: CASSPDLGLVFTDTQYF
DNA: TGTGCCAGCAGCCCCGATTTAGGACTAGTATTTACAGATACGCAGTATTTT

V: TRBV7-9
size: NA
J: TRBJ1-1
D: TRBD1
CDR3: CASSPRQGRALNTEAFF
DNA: TGTGCCAGCAGCCCACGACAGGGAAGGGCTCTGAACACTGAAGCTTTCTTT

V: TRBV29-1
size: few
J: TRBJ2-7
D: TRBD1
CDR3: CSVEGTGPYEQYF
DNA: TGCAGCGTCGAGGGGACAGGGCCCTACGAGCAGTACTTC

V: TRBV19
size: NA
J: TRBJ2-3
D: NA
CDR3: CASSIVLGRPDTQYF
DNA: TGTGCCAGTAGTATAGTTCTGGGGAGACCAGATACGCAGTATTTT

V: TRBV19
size: NA
J: TRBJ2-7
D: NA
CDR3: CASSIKQGTYEQYF
DNA: TGTGCCAGTAGTATAAAACAGGGAACCTACGAGCAGTACTTC

V: TRBV9
size: once
J: TRBJ2-2
D: NA
CDR3: CASSARTTLEGELFF
DNA: TGTGCCAGCAGCGCCCGGACTACCCTCGAAGGGGAGCTGTTTTTT

V: TRBV19
size: NA
J: TRBJ2-1
D: TRBD1
CDR3: CASSIDRGIAYNEQFF
DNA: TGTGCCAGTAGTATCGACAGGGGGATAGCCTACAATGAGCAGTTCTTC

V: TRBV4-3
size: NA
J: TRBJ2-7
D: TRBD1
CDR3: CASSQMEPGQGVYEQYF
DNA: TGCGCCAGCAGCCAGATGGAACCGGGACAGGGAGTTTACGAGCAGTACTTC

V: TRBV11-2
size: once
J: TRBJ2-7
D: TRBD2
CDR3: CASSLDLRLAVSYEQYF
DNA: TGTGCCAGCAGCTTAGATCTAAGACTAGCGGTGAGCTACGAGCAGTACTTC

V: TRBV5-1
size: NA
J: TRBJ1-2
D: TRBD1
CDR3: CASSLNPGQGSSGYTF
DNA: TGCGCCAGCAGCTTAAACCCGGGACAGGGATCGAGTGGCTACACCTTC

V: TRBV28
size: NA
J: TRBJ1-2
D: NA
CDR3: CASSLFQYNYGYTF
DNA: TGTGCCAGCAGTTTATTCCAGTACAACTATGGCTACACCTTC

V: TRBV28
size: NA
J: TRBJ2-3
D: TRBD2
CDR3: CASLSGGLAGETDTQYF
DNA: TGTGCCAGCCTAAGTGGGGGGCTAGCGGGGGAAACAGATACGCAGTATTTT

V: TRBV25-1
size: NA
J: TRBJ2-1
D: TRBD2
CDR3: CASSDNFPGLGAEQFF
DNA: TGTGCCAGCAGTGATAACTTCCCGGGACTAGGGGCTGAGCAGTTCTTC

V: TRBV11-2
size: NA
J: TRBJ1-2
D: NA
CDR3: CASSFKSTGNYGYTF
DNA: TGTGCCAGCAGCTTTAAGTCCACAGGGAACTATGGCTACACCTTC

V: TRBV19
size: once
J: TRBJ2-1
D: TRBD2
CDR3: CASSIGASGYNEQFF
DNA: TGTGCCAGTAGTATAGGGGCTAGCGGATACAATGAGCAGTTCTTC

V: TRBV4-2
size: NA
J: TRBJ1-2
D: TRBD1
CDR3: CASSQFPKGQVGYGYTF
DNA: TGTGCCAGCAGCCAATTCCCTAAGGGACAGGTCGGCTATGGCTACACCTTC

V: TRBV18
size: NA
J: TRBJ2-3
D: TRBD1
CDR3: CASSLDRSTDTQYF
DNA: TGTGCCAGCTCACTGGACAGGAGCACAGATACGCAGTATTTT

V: TRBV5-1
size: NA
J: TRBJ1-2
D: TRBD1
CDR3: CASSLDPGQGALGYTF
DNA: TGCGCCAGCAGCTTGGATCCGGGACAGGGGGCCCTTGGCTACACCTTC

V: TRBV7-2
size: NA
J: TRBJ2-7
D: TRBD2
CDR3: CASSLTSGLPYEQYF
DNA: TGTGCCAGCAGCTTGACTAGCGGGCTACCCTACGAGCAGTACTTC

V: TRBV27
size: NA
J: TRBJ2-7
D: NA
CDR3: CASSSYGSDLNEQYF
DNA: TGTGCCAGCAGTTCCTACGGGAGTGATTTAAACGAGCAGTACTTC

V: TRBV6-2/TRBV6-3
size: NA
J: TRBJ2-7
D: TRBD2
CDR3: CASSKGTSGTDEQYF
DNA: TGTGCCAGCAGTAAGGGGACTAGCGGGACGGACGAGCAGTACTTC